A selection of T cell receptor beta chains follows, all from one sample in a study of blood T cell repertoires in COVID-19. Assay used: immunoSEQ multiplex PCR; TCRdb lists only in-frame clones, some missing. This table holds approximately 170,000 clones, roughly 86% found once. The specimen was peripheral blood. The source is a man between 65 and 85 years old with acute or convalescent COVID-19. Each CDR3 is given with its conserved first and last residue. Fields, in order: J gene, V gene, CDR3 protein.

J: TRBJ1-2; V: TRBV27; CDR3: CASSLSRDNYGYTF
J: TRBJ1-6; V: TRBV27; CDR3: CASSFEGAYKYNSPLHF
J: TRBJ2-7; V: TRBV19; CDR3: CASSMGLAGVYEQYF
J: TRBJ2-2; V: TRBV6-6; CDR3: CASSYGPGVGGELFF
J: TRBJ2-1; V: TRBV7-9; CDR3: CASSPFGHTGGLSYNEQFF
J: TRBJ1-5; V: TRBV28; CDR3: CASGQGNQPQHF
J: TRBJ1-1; V: TRBV3-1/TRBV3-2; CDR3: CASSRGLNTEAFF
J: TRBJ2-7; V: TRBV7-2; CDR3: CASSPQGGLSYEQYF
J: TRBJ1-1; V: TRBV7-9; CDR3: CASSTPNTEAFF
J: TRBJ1-3; V: TRBV2; CDR3: CASTQPGNTIYF
J: TRBJ2-1; V: TRBV19; CDR3: CASRGRGGSEQFF
J: TRBJ1-1; V: TRBV5-1; CDR3: CASSLSPGGYTEAFF
J: TRBJ1-2; V: TRBV28; CDR3: CASSVGGNNYGYTF
J: TRBJ1-6; V: TRBV18; CDR3: CASSPTGTRDSPLHF
J: TRBJ1-1; V: TRBV28; CDR3: CASSSPGPPKNEAFF
J: TRBJ1-6; V: TRBV30; CDR3: CAWSGQGSNSPLHF
J: TRBJ1-6; V: TRBV6-1; CDR3: CASSETGRFDSPLHF
J: TRBJ1-3; V: TRBV5-1; CDR3: CASSFGYPGQGSGNTIYF
J: TRBJ2-6; V: TRBV29-1; CDR3: CSVRSDNSGANVLTF
J: TRBJ2-7; V: TRBV11-3; CDR3: CASSLAGTDSYEQYF
J: TRBJ1-1; V: TRBV19; CDR3: CASKYWAQNTEAFF
J: TRBJ2-2; V: TRBV28; CDR3: CATTSGGTNTGELFF
J: TRBJ1-1; V: TRBV28; CDR3: CASSPPYRAPEAFF
J: TRBJ2-2; V: TRBV5-1; CDR3: CASSLVTNTGELFF
J: TRBJ1-4; V: TRBV6-5; CDR3: CASSYQGTVLNEKLFF
J: TRBJ1-4; V: TRBV9; CDR3: CASSVDQNEKLFF
J: TRBJ2-7; V: TRBV28; CDR3: CASSSSHDGTHQEEQYF
J: TRBJ2-1; V: TRBV29-1; CDR3: CSVEPLAGSYNEQFF
J: TRBJ1-1; V: TRBV6-5; CDR3: CASSPDRLMNTEAFF
J: TRBJ2-3; V: TRBV9; CDR3: CASQPPGEDTQYF
J: TRBJ2-1; V: TRBV10-2; CDR3: CASSGRLSSYNEQFF
J: TRBJ1-4; V: TRBV7-9; CDR3: CASTLTRGVGEKLFF
J: TRBJ1-2; V: TRBV4-3; CDR3: CASSQDPRVGGYTF
J: TRBJ1-4; V: TRBV19; CDR3: CASNNYRGNEKLFF
J: TRBJ1-1; V: TRBV9; CDR3: CASSANRGQNTEAFF
J: TRBJ2-7; V: TRBV9; CDR3: CASSPLSGRAYEQYF
J: TRBJ2-2; V: TRBV5-1; CDR3: CASSPADTGGFWELFF
J: TRBJ2-5; V: TRBV7-6; CDR3: CASSSLKTGYQETQYF
J: TRBJ2-7; V: TRBV6-5; CDR3: CASSYLPGVSSYEQYF
J: TRBJ2-7; V: TRBV2; CDR3: CASSDGTGGPYEQYF
J: TRBJ1-3; V: TRBV5-1; CDR3: CASSLPLTGPGNTIYF
J: TRBJ2-7; V: TRBV7-6; CDR3: CASSLGTGKYEQYF
J: TRBJ1-2; V: TRBV28; CDR3: CASSLGGIRGGYTF
J: TRBJ1-1; V: TRBV10-2; CDR3: CASSENGGSTEAFF
J: TRBJ2-4; V: TRBV5-6; CDR3: CASTRTGFNIQYF
J: TRBJ2-1; V: TRBV4-2; CDR3: CASSQGALAGNNEQFF
J: TRBJ1-2; V: TRBV6-5; CDR3: CASSHRGNYGYTF
J: TRBJ1-1; V: TRBV13; CDR3: CASSYDPGEGTFF
J: TRBJ2-4; V: TRBV11-2; CDR3: CASSLQGLGTGASFYF
J: TRBJ2-5; V: TRBV9; CDR3: CASSQGALETQYF
J: TRBJ1-6; V: TRBV3-1/TRBV3-2; CDR3: CASSQDQYSSSSYNSPLHF
J: TRBJ2-5; V: TRBV4-3; CDR3: CASSRGLAGAGSQETQYF
J: TRBJ1-4; V: TRBV28; CDR3: CASSGDSVNEKLFF
J: TRBJ1-4; V: TRBV30; CDR3: CAWSPSHYRGGLFF
J: TRBJ2-7; V: TRBV3-1/TRBV3-2; CDR3: CASSQVEGEQYF
J: TRBJ1-1; V: TRBV5-4; CDR3: CASSSGQGGTEAFF
J: TRBJ1-1; V: TRBV3-1/TRBV3-2; CDR3: CASSQHDRNTEAFF
J: TRBJ1-2; V: TRBV7-9; CDR3: CASSSQGGYTF
J: TRBJ2-5; V: TRBV7-2; CDR3: CASSQGAGETQYF
J: TRBJ1-1; V: TRBV27; CDR3: CASSFSGGTEAFF